This T cell receptor (beta chain) comes out of a study of CD8+CD57+ T cells in acquired aplastic anemia. About the study: CD4+ and CD8+ cells, once sorted, gave DNA averaging roughly 3.4 ug.

The CDR3 runs 14 residues. Germline values: CDR1 MNHEY, CDR2 SVGAGI. V lost 9 bases, J lost 5 bases, and 12 bases stayed unmatched. This clonotype was found many times. CDR3 and TCR beta VDJ profiling relied on genomic DNA as the template. TCRdb re-called the reads with MiXCR, one entry per CDR3 protein. The sample lists approximately 380,000 distinct CDR3 sequences; roughly 68% were seen once. This rearrangement joins TRBV6-5 to TRBJ2-7; TRBD1 aligns across 8 bases. Material for sequencing was sorted CD4+, CD8+, or CD8+CD57+ T cells (not recorded which) from PBMCs. The sequence came from a human donor in good health, serving as a control. CDR3 DNA: TGTGCCAGTTTAAACGACAGGGGTCCGCACGAGCAGTACTTC. It yields the protein CASLNDRGPHEQYF.